This TCR beta chain was captured in a study of beta chain features in type 1 diabetes. Across the whole study: Examination covered around 110 million sorted cells spanning all samples.

Worth noting for this clone: Its antigen is still unknown.

Study conclusions and caveats: Relative to healthy donors, patients appeared to have naive, central memory and Treg TCRB repertoires that were more similar. Moderately but significantly shorter TCRB CDR3s were found in Type 1 diabetes patients in all four CD4+ subsets.

A sort by CD45RO/CCR7/CD25/CD127/CD95/CD27 yielded CD4+ naive, central memory, regulatory and stem cell-like memory cells. Expressed TCRB transcripts were sequenced because the entire RNA isolate underwent reverse transcription. Naive, central memory and regulatory T cell samples produced a mean of about 4 million reads. TCRdb keeps only in-frame clones here, not all; method: immunoSEQ multiplex PCR. The data contain 130,000 to 150,000 clones, roughly an eighth of them singletons. Germline V gene lookup returns CDR1 GTSNPN and CDR2 SVGIG (reference sequence). The CDR3 has 15 amino acids. With V trimmed by 2 bases and J by 1 base, 3 bases remained unmatched.

The sequenced sample was central memory CD4+ T cells from blood. This receptor was identified in a man aged 18 to 29 with type 1 diabetes. The gene calls are TRBV30 and TRBJ2-3; the match to TRBD2 covers 10 bases. The CDR3 here is CAWSRTSGGTDTQYF. The CDR3 DNA reads as TGTGCCTGGAGTAGGACTAGCGGTGGCACAGATACGCAGTATTTT. Full variable domain (missing parts from reference TRBV30 and TRBJ2-3): SQTIHQWPATLVQPVGSPLSLECTVEGTSNPNLYWYRQAAGRGLQLLFYSVGIGQISSEVPQNLSASRPQDRQFILSSKKLLLSDSGFYLCAWSRTSGGTDTQYFGPGTRLTVL.